The 30 T cell receptor beta chains reported below all come from one sample, sequenced in a study of blood T cell repertoires in COVID-19. This table comes from immunoSEQ multiplex PCR, and its TCRdb copy is limited to in-frame clones, with some not included. The sample includes fewer than 150,000 clones, around 78% of them seen just once. Input material: peripheral blood. These receptors were collected from a human donor in a cohort sampled during active COVID-19.

J is TRBJ2-1 and V is TRBV3-1 (or the pseudogene TRBV3-2), with D possibly being TRBD1 (5 bases). The CDR3 sequence is 15 residues long. Germline V lookup: CDR1 LGHDT, CDR2 YNNKEL (reference sequence). Trimming left V 5 bases short and J 3 bases short, with 14 bases between. CDR3 protein: CASSIGRTLYNEQFF. CDR3 nucleotides: TGTGCCAGCAGCATCGGGCGGACACTCTACAATGAGCAGTTCTTC.

DNA for the CDR3: TGTGCCAGCAGTTTATCGGGACAGGGGGCTGGTTCACCCCTCCACTTT. Translation: CASSLSGQGAGSPLHF. This sequence joins TRBV27 and TRBJ1-6; 12 bases line up with TRBD1. CDR3 length: 16 amino acids. Per the germline V gene, CDR1 is MNHEY and CDR2 is SMNVEV (reference sequence). The ends lost 0 bases at V and 9 bases at J; junction bases unmatched: 3.

This CDR3 reads CAWSATSTGGRYGYTF. For the CDR3, the DNA is TGTGCCTGGAGTGCAACCTCGACAGGGGGTCGGTATGGCTACACCTTC. This sequence joins TRBV30 and TRBJ1-2, with TRBD1 matching 9 bases. The length of the CDR3 is 16 residues. Germline V gives CDR1 GTSNPN, CDR2 SVGIG (reference sequence). The trim removed 1 base at V and 5 bases at J, leaving 11 bases unmatched.

V usage is TRBV6-5 and J usage is TRBJ1-2; 7 nucleotides match TRBD1. Trimming at V came to 4 bases and at J to 3 bases, leaving 8 bases not matched to a gene. The CDR3 sequence is 15 residues long. The germline V gene has CDR1 MNHEY and CDR2 SVGAGI. The CDR3 sequence: CASSSSDRWDYGYTF. CDR3 bases: TGTGCCAGCAGTTCCTCGGACAGGTGGGACTATGGCTACACCTTC.

The chain combines TRBV7-8 with TRBJ2-7, with D tentatively TRBD2 (5 bases). Germline V gives CDR1 SGHVS, CDR2 FQNEAQ. The CDR3 runs to 14 residues. With 3 bases removed from V and 1 base from J, the gap between germline ends came to 10 bases. The CDR3 is CASSFSGVSYEQYF. The CDR3 DNA follows: TGTGCCAGCAGCTTTTCCGGGGTTTCCTACGAGCAGTACTTC.

The chain carries TRBV6-5 and TRBJ1-2; D is undetermined. Germline loops: CDR1 MNHEY, CDR2 SVGAGI. There are 12 residues in the CDR3. V dropped 6 bases and J dropped 8 bases, with 13 bases sitting between them. CDR3 in DNA: TGTGCCAGCAGGGGCAACGCGGGAGGCTACACCTTC. Its protein is CASRGNAGGYTF.

This chain links TRBV6-1 with TRBJ2-3; 8 bases agree with TRBD2. CDR3 length: 14 residues. J lost 6 bases, V lost 2 bases, and 4 bases had no gene match. Germline V gives CDR1 MNHNS, CDR2 SASEGT. The CDR3 is CASSERPSGDTQYF. The CDR3 nucleotides are TGTGCCAGCAGTGAACGGCCTAGCGGGGATACGCAGTATTTT.

The rearrangement joins TRBV12-3 or TRBV12-4 to TRBJ2-3, with TRBD2 as a possible D gene (6 bases). This CDR3 has 13 amino acids. Trimming pared 5 bases from V and 8 bases from J, leaving 14 bases between. CDR3 in DNA: TGTGCCAGCAGTCTATTTTCCGGGGGTACGCAGTATTTT. Protein product: CASSLFSGGTQYF.

This rearrangement joins TRBV5-8 to TRBJ1-1, with TRBD1 identical over 10 bases. V lost 5 bases, J lost 4 bases, and 5 bases stayed unmatched. Germline V gene sequence: CDR1 SGHTS, CDR2 YDEGEE. There are 14 residues in the CDR3. Here the CDR3 DNA reads TGTGCCAGCAGGTCCGGGACAGGGGCCACTGAAGCTTTCTTT. Translating it yields CASRSGTGATEAFF.

For the CDR3, the DNA is TGTGCCAGTAGTACCCGACTAGCGGGGGCCCGCCCGATTAGCACAGATACGCAGTATTTT. Translating gives CASSTRLAGARPISTDTQYF. The chain recombines TRBV19 with TRBJ2-3; TRBD2 matches 12 bases. Trimming took 4 bases from V and 0 from J; bases not matched to a gene: 14. Germline V lookup: CDR1 LNHDA, CDR2 SQIVND (reference sequence). This CDR3 has 20 residues.

In this sample, this clone turned up a few times. V and J are TRBV6-6 and TRBJ2-5, with 9 bases aligning to TRBD2. Germline trimming cut 6 bases from V and 5 bases from J; bases unmatched to any gene: 7. This CDR3 is built from 14 residues. From germline, CDR1 is MNHNY and CDR2 SVGAGI (reference sequence). CDR3 coding DNA: TGTGCCAGCAGCCCACTAGCGGGCTGGGAGACCCAGTACTTC. It translates to CASSPLAGWETQYF.

This sequence joins TRBV12-3 or TRBV12-4 and TRBJ1-1; the D gene is possibly TRBD1 (5 bases). Trimming cost V 3 bases and J 4 bases, with 9 bases left between them. The CDR3 has 13 residues. The DNA for the CDR3 is TGTGCCAGCAGTTTGCCCGGGGGCACTGAAGCTTTCTTT. Translation gives CASSLPGGTEAFF.

This chain uses TRBV10-3 with TRBJ1-5; TRBD1 is a possible D gene (5 bases). V was clipped by 0 bases and J by 5 bases, with 5 bases between them. This CDR3 has 13 residues. Germline V gene sequence: CDR1 ENHRY, CDR2 SYGVKD. CDR3 sequence: CAISESTDQPQHF. The CDR3 DNA reads as TGTGCCATCAGTGAGTCGACAGATCAGCCCCAGCATTTT.

The sample holds one count of this clone. This chain connects TRBV6-5 to TRBJ1-2; D is possibly TRBD1 (6 bases). Germline V gene data show CDR1 as MNHEY and CDR2 as SVGAGI. V lost 2 bases, J lost 7 bases, and 11 bases lay in between. The CDR3 is made up of 13 amino acids. The CDR3 DNA sequence: TGTGCCAGCAGTTACGACGACAGGCGTGGCTACACCTTC. Protein product: CASSYDDRRGYTF.

V is TRBV6-5 and J is TRBJ1-3, with 8 nucleotides matching TRBD1. This CDR3 is built from 15 residues. After removal of 6 bases from V and 4 bases from J, the junction contained 8 bases not matched to a gene. CDR1 is MNHEY and CDR2 is SVGAGI in the germline V gene. CDR3 nucleotide sequence: TGTGCCAGCAGGCAATCGACAGGGGCCGGAAACACCATATATTTT. Translation gives CASRQSTGAGNTIYF.

V usage is TRBV12-2 and J usage is TRBJ1-6; TRBD1 is the table's D call and was not checked against the DNA. TRBV12-2 is assigned pseudogene status. This CDR3 is built from 18 residues. CDR3 residues: CASRLGVLEQGYNSPLHF. DNA for the CDR3: TGTGCAAGTCGCTTGGGCGTTCTCGAGCAGGGCTATAATTCACCCCTCCACTTT.

J is TRBJ1-1 and V is TRBV5-8; D unclear. The CDR3 loop spans 13 amino acids. Between the trimmed V and J ends, which lost 2 bases and 1 base, there was a span of 6 bases. From germline, CDR1 is SGHTS and CDR2 YDEGEE. The CDR3 DNA reads as TGTGCCAGCAGCTTCTCAGGGAACACTGAAGCTTTCTTT. It encodes CASSFSGNTEAFF.

The gene calls are TRBV19 and TRBJ2-1; TRBD2 agrees at 11 bases. The CDR3 spans 18 residues. Germline V gene lookup returns CDR1 LNHDA and CDR2 SQIVND (reference sequence). J lost 7 bases, V lost 5 bases, and 16 bases had no gene match. The DNA for the CDR3 is TGTGCCAGTAGTGGCCTAGCGGGGGGCCGAACGGTTTGGAATGAGCAGTTCTTC. Encoded protein: CASSGLAGGRTVWNEQFF.

This clone came up once. This chain links TRBV4-1 with TRBJ2-5; 9 bases line up with TRBD2. Germline trimming cut 4 bases from V and 4 bases from J; bases unmatched to any gene: 19. Germline CDR1 MGHRA, CDR2 YSYEKL. This CDR3 is 19 amino acids long. In DNA, the CDR3 is TGCGCCAGCAGCCCATGGTCAGCGGGGGGTTTTGGGGACAGAGAGACCCAGTACTTC. Encoded protein: CASSPWSAGGFGDRETQYF.

The chain recombines TRBV7-8 with TRBJ2-5; 8 positions match TRBD2. Germline CDR1 is SGHVS and CDR2 is FQNEAQ. This CDR3 has 19 amino acids. With V trimmed by 5 bases and J by 4 bases, 21 bases remained unmatched. CDR3 protein: CASSLNPIGGAYPRETQYF. As DNA, the CDR3 is TGTGCCAGCAGCCTCAACCCGATCGGGGGGGCATACCCAAGAGAGACCCAGTACTTC. Full variable domain (outside the CDR3, taken from reference TRBV7-8 and TRBJ2-5): GAGVSQSPRYKVAKRGQDVALRCDPISGHVSLFWYQQALGQGPEFLTYFQNEAQLDKSGLPSDRFFAERPEGSVSTLKIQRTQQEDSAVYLCASSLNPIGGAYPRETQYFGPGTRLLVL.

V and J are TRBV9 and TRBJ1-2, with TRBD1 identical over 9 bases. From germline, CDR1 is SGDLS and CDR2 YYNGEE. Unmatched junction bases numbered 1, after V lost 0 bases and J lost 1 base. The CDR3 extends over 15 amino acids. This CDR3 is CASSVEGQGNYGYTF. The CDR3 DNA follows: TGTGCCAGCAGCGTAGAGGGACAGGGTAACTATGGCTACACCTTC.

The chain employs TRBV5-4 and TRBJ1-6, with D tentatively TRBD1 (5 bases). Trimming shortened V by 2 bases and J by 4 bases, and 10 bases separated the two germline ends. CDR3 length: 15 residues. Germline V gene data show CDR1 as SGHNT and CDR2 as YYREEE (reference sequence). CDR3 nucleotide sequence: TGTGCCAGCAGCTTACCAGGGTTTTATAATTCACCCCTCCACTTT. It is translated as CASSLPGFYNSPLHF.

The rearrangement links TRBV5-3 to TRBJ2-7; TRBD1 is a possible D gene (5 bases). TRBV5-3 is sorted into the ORF group, with uncertain function. This CDR3 has 17 residues. The V end was cut by 0 bases, the J end by 4 bases, with 20 bases between. CDR3 sequence: CARSLAFQGTNGYEQYF. The CDR3 DNA sequence: TGTGCCAGAAGCTTGGCCTTTCAGGGTACCAATGGTTACGAGCAGTACTTC.

This clone turned up a few times. The genes are TRBV30 and TRBJ2-6; 7 bases line up with TRBD1. V trimming: 2 bases; J trimming: 3 bases; junction bases outside the gene matches: 4. This CDR3 is 15 amino acids long. Germline CDR1 GTSNPN, CDR2 SVGIG (reference sequence). The CDR3 DNA is TGTGCCTGGAGTTCTGGGACAGATGGGGCCAACGTCCTGACTTTC. It yields the protein CAWSSGTDGANVLTF.

The rearrangement uses TRBV5-1 and TRBJ2-5; D is undetermined. This CDR3 region has 12 residues. CDR1 and CDR2 from the germline V gene are SGHRS and YFSETQ. V lost 0 bases and J 4 bases, leaving 4 bases between the germline ends. The CDR3 nucleotides read TGCGCCAGCAGCTTGGTCCTAGAGACCCAGTACTTC. Its translation: CASSLVLETQYF.

This clone was detected only a few times. V gene TRBV5-4 combines with J gene TRBJ2-1, with 9 bases aligning to TRBD1. Germline assignment: CDR1 SGHNT and CDR2 YYREEE (reference sequence). The CDR3 runs to 14 residues. V was pared by 5 bases and J by 3 bases, with 3 bases of the junction left unmatched. CDR3 residues: CASRRTGVYNEQFF. The DNA of the CDR3 is TGTGCCAGCAGAAGGACAGGGGTCTACAATGAGCAGTTCTTC.

The V and J genes are TRBV28 and TRBJ2-7; 8 bases align to TRBD1. V dropped 6 bases and J dropped 2; count of bases not matched to a gene: 9. Germline assignment: CDR1 MDHEN and CDR2 SYDVKM. This CDR3 is 15 amino acids long. CDR3 in amino acids: CASRMDRAITYEQYF. The CDR3 DNA follows: TGTGCCAGCAGGATGGACAGGGCCATCACCTACGAGCAGTACTTC.

This chain links TRBV19 with TRBJ1-6, with 9 nucleotides matching TRBD1. The CDR3 is made up of 17 amino acids. Germline-derived CDR1 and CDR2 are LNHDA and SQIVND (reference sequence). Trimming removed 7 bases from V and 10 bases from J; junction bases left unmatched: 17. The CDR3 here is CASKVVSRDRAGSPLHF. Written as DNA, the CDR3 is TGTGCCAGTAAGGTCGTCTCGCGGGACAGGGCGGGCTCACCCCTCCACTTT.

V and J are TRBV7-9 and TRBJ2-7; 8 bases are a match to TRBD2. Germline trimming cut 1 base from V and 2 bases from J; bases unmatched to any gene: 7. The CDR3 is 16 residues long. The germline V gene encodes CDR1 SEHNR and CDR2 FQNEAQ (reference sequence). The CDR3 is CASSLDWRGAPYEQYF. In DNA form, the CDR3 reads TGTGCCAGCAGCTTAGACTGGCGGGGGGCCCCCTACGAGCAGTACTTC. Drawing the rest from reference TRBV7-9 and TRBJ2-7, the complete variable domain is DTGVSQNPRHKITKRGQNVTFRCDPISEHNRLYWYRQTLGQGPEFLTYFQNEAQLEKSRLLSDRFSAERPKGSFSTLEIQRTEQGDSAMYLCASSLDWRGAPYEQYFGPGTRLTVT.

V is TRBV5-1 and J is TRBJ1-4, with 8 bases matching TRBD1. Trimming at V came to 0 bases and at J to 3 bases, leaving 4 bases not matched to a gene. CDR1 is SGHRS, CDR2 YFSETQ, per germline. The CDR3 runs to 16 residues. This CDR3 reads CASSLVGQVANEKLFF. For the CDR3, the DNA is TGCGCCAGCAGCTTGGTGGGACAGGTTGCTAATGAAAAACTGTTTTTT.